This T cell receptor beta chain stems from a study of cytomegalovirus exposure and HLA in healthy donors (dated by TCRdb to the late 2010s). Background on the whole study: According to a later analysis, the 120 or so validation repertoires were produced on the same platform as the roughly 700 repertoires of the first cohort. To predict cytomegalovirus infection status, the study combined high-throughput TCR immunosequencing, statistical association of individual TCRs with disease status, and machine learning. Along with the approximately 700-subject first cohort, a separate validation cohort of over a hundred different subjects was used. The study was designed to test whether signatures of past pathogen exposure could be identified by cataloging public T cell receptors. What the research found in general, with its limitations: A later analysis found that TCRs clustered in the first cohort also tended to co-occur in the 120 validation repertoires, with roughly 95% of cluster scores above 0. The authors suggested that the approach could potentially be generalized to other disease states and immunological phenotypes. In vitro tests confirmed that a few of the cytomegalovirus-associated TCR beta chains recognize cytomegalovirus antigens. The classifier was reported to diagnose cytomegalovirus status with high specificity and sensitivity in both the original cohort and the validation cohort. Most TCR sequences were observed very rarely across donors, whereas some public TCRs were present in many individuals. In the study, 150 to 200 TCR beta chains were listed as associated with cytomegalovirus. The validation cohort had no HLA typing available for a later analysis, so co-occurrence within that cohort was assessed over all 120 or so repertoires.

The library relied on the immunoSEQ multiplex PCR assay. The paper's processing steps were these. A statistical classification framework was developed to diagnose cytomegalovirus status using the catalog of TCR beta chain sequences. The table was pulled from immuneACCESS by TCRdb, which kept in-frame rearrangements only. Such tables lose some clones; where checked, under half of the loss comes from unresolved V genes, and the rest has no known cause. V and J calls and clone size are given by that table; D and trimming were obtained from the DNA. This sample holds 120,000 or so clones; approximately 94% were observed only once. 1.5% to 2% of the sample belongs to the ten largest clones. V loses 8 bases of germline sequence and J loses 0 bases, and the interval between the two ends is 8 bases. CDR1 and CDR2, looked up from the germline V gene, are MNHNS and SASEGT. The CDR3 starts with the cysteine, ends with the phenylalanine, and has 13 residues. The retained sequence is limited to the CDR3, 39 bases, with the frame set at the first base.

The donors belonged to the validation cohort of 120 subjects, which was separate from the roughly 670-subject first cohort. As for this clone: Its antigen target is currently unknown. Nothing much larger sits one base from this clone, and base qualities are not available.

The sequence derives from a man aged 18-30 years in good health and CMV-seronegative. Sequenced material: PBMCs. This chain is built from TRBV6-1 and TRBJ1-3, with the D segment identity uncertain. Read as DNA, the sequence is TGTGCCAGCCCAAGTAGCTCTGGAAACACCATATATTTT. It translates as CASPSSSGNTIYF.